One TCR beta chain is described in this entry. This clonotype was counted once. What antigen it recognizes has not been identified. The sample holds no much larger clone one base away, and base qualities are not on file. These data are taken from a study of post-analysis software for immune sequencing data (dated by TCRdb to the mid-2010s). Concerning the study at large: The recorded disease courses included relapsing-remitting, secondary progressive and progressive-relapsing multiple sclerosis, and some patients had no subtype annotation. A subset of samples was prepared in parallel using single-end sample barcoding, then pooled and co-amplified after Illumina adapter ligation. The patient repertoires were set against about 12 previously published healthy control repertoires from donors whose ages ranged from roughly 6 to 26 years. Findings and caveats that apply to the study as a whole: Multiple sclerosis patients had significantly lower normalized Chao1 diversity than controls, a result that suggests substantial peripheral T-cell clonal expansion. The multiple sclerosis patient group was slightly younger than the control group. Strong co-clustering of samples prepared in the same batch was shown by direct clustering with F measure, prompting a batch-effect correction. Significantly higher frequencies in patients than in controls were found for a handful of TRBV segments, including TRBV5-6, TRBV5-1 and TRBV20-1.

To demonstrate the VDJtools post-analysis software, the study profiled TCR beta repertoires from the peripheral blood of about 13 young patients with multiple sclerosis. The multiple sclerosis patients were children and adolescents between roughly 6 and 17 years of age. Looking up the germline V gene (reference sequence) yields CDR1 LGHDT and CDR2 YNNKEL. The CDR3 measures 18 amino acids from cysteine to phenylalanine. Just CDR3 DNA is preserved here, 54 bases in frame from base 1. Unmatched junction bases come to 14, with V trimmed by 1 base and J by 5 bases. The library was made by PCR. Reads for this sample came from an Illumina HiSeq 2500. Unique molecular identifiers were incorporated into TCR beta cDNA libraries to reduce PCR and sequencing biases. Some 500,000 cDNA molecules were obtained for every 1 to 10 million input T cells, so each molecule roughly corresponded to one T cell. The patient libraries were prepared and sequenced with the same protocol used for the earlier healthy control dataset. Samples belonging to the same batch were prepared together, multiplexed and sequenced on a shared HiSeq lane. In the original analysis: Raw barcoded reads were processed with MIGEC, and single-read molecular identifier groups were discarded before consensus assembly and CDR3 extraction. VDJtools was used for post-analysis of the clonotype tables, with diversity normalized by down-sampling every dataset to the smallest sample size. In repertoire overlap clustering, CDR3 amino acid sequences, but not nucleotide sequences, were matched to correct batch-related cross-sample contamination. Using fastp at Q25 and MiXCR, TCRdb reprocessed the public reads and kept productive beta chains. Identical CDR3 protein sequences are pooled into one entry, listed with their most common genes and DNA. TCRdb, rather than the study authors, made the V and J calls. The sample table contains 650,000 to 850,000 distinct CDR3 sequences; only one count was recorded for roughly 50% of them. The ten largest clones add up to over 4.5% of the sample.

The sequenced sample consisted of blood. The sequence was collected from a girl aged 10-17 years with multiple sclerosis. Here the chain combines TRBV3-1 and TRBJ2-5; the central 9 bases match TRBD2. The DNA sequence is as follows: TGTGCCAGCAGCCAAGGAGCTCGGGTAGCGGGAGAGGGGGAGACCCAGTACTTC. It is translated as CASSQGARVAGEGETQYF.